This T cell receptor (beta chain) emerged from a study of type 1 and type 2 diabetes patients. Trimming removed 3 bases at V and 4 bases at J, with 22 bases between. Germline-derived CDR1 and CDR2 are SGHTS and YDEGEE. This CDR3 is 17 amino acids long. Genomic DNA was the PCR template. Multiplex PCR with 30 forward and 13 reverse primers amplified the TCR beta CDR3. MiXCR, applied by TCRdb to the multiplex PCR reads, yields one record per CDR3 protein. The data hold fewer than 350,000 distinct CDR3 sequences, with around 50% observed a single time. Points on this clonotype: Its antigen is not identified.

Study-level findings and limits: Both CD4+ and CD8+ type 2 diabetes repertoires showed significantly higher diversity than type 1.

This sequence originates from a man younger than 35 with type 2 diabetes. V is TRBV5-8 and J is TRBJ1-2, with D maybe TRBD1 (6 bases). Sequencing was carried out using peripheral blood mononuclear cells (PBMCs). CDR3 protein: CASSSHLDRPVGYGYTF. DNA of the CDR3: TGTGCCAGCAGCTCTCACCTAGACAGGCCGGTGGGCTATGGCTACACCTTC.